These T cell receptor beta chains were read from a single sample in a study of human T cells and chemical hapten exposure. TCRdb used MiXCR to reprocess the RACE reads, holding one entry per CDR3 protein. The sample carries 200,000 to 300,000 distinct CDR3 sequences, about 9% recorded once. This material consisted of whole blood, taken in connection with sensitization to the hapten diphenylcyclopropenone (DPC). These receptors were collected from a middle-aged woman with alopecia areata. Some clones in this sample may be carry-over from other donors' samples. The CDR3 runs from the conserved cysteine through the conserved F or W. The D gene is left open where the match is weak. For some rows the clone size is stated as once, few or many, or as a class when expanded; others skip it.

size: .; D: TRBD1; V: TRBV6-5; J: TRBJ2-2; DNA: TGTGCCAGCAGGCGGAGGACAGGGATCACCGGGGAGCTGTTTTTT; CDR3: CASRRRTGITGELFF
size: few; D: TRBD2; V: TRBV20-1; J: TRBJ2-5; DNA: TGCAGTGCTAGCAGAGCGGGAAAGGAAGAGACCCAGTACTTC; CDR3: CSASRAGKEETQYF
size: many; D: .; V: TRBV7-9; J: TRBJ2-1; DNA: TGTGCCAGCAGCGCCCAAGTCGGCCGGCGCCGGAACAATGAGCAGTTCTTC; CDR3: CASSAQVGRRRNNEQFF
size: few; D: TRBD1; V: TRBV10-3; J: TRBJ1-2; DNA: TGTGCCATCAGGAGAGAGGGGGCCCAATATGGCTACACCTTC; CDR3: CAIRREGAQYGYTF
size: few; D: TRBD2; V: TRBV6-2/TRBV6-3; J: TRBJ2-7; DNA: TGTGCCAGCACCCCGGGACTAGCGGGCCTTCGTGAGCAGTACTTC; CDR3: CASTPGLAGLREQYF
size: few; D: .; V: TRBV7-6; J: TRBJ2-5; DNA: TGTGCCAGCAGCTTAACGTGGTCCGCAGTAAGACACCAAGAGACCCAGTACTTC; CDR3: CASSLTWSAVRHQETQYF
size: few; D: TRBD2; V: TRBV7-2; J: TRBJ2-1; DNA: TGTGCCAGCAGCTCCGTCGGGACTAGTCACAATGAGCAGTTCTTC; CDR3: CASSSVGTSHNEQFF
size: few; D: TRBD1; V: TRBV27; J: TRBJ2-4; DNA: TGTGCCAGCACAAGGACAGGGGTAGCCAAAAACATTCAGTACTTC; CDR3: CASTRTGVAKNIQYF
size: few; D: .; V: TRBV6-1; J: TRBJ2-7; DNA: TGTGCCAGCAGTGAAGGGAAAGGGGTTTTCCACGAGCAGTACTTC; CDR3: CASSEGKGVFHEQYF
size: many; D: .; V: TRBV2; J: TRBJ1-5; DNA: TGTGCCAGCAGTCCCACCGGGGGTAGGCAGCCCCAGCATTTT; CDR3: CASSPTGGRQPQHF
size: few; D: .; V: TRBV27; J: TRBJ1-6; DNA: TGTGCCAGCAGTTTTAGGACTCTCAGCTCCTATAATTCACCCCTCCACTTT; CDR3: CASSFRTLSSYNSPLHF
size: .; D: .; V: TRBV7-9; J: TRBJ2-2; DNA: TGTGCCAGCAGCTTGATGGAATTCGGGGAGCTGTTTTTT; CDR3: CASSLMEFGELFF
size: many; D: TRBD2; V: TRBV29-1; J: TRBJ2-1; DNA: TGCAGCGCTGGTTTAGCGGGAGATGAGCAGTTCTTC; CDR3: CSAGLAGDEQFF
size: .; D: .; V: TRBV29-1; J: TRBJ2-7; DNA: TGCAGCTCTGGGGGGACAGACCCCTCCGGGTCTCTCTACGAGCAGTACTTC; CDR3: CSSGGTDPSGSLYEQYF
size: .; D: .; V: TRBV7-2; J: TRBJ2-5; DNA: TGTGCCAGCAGCCCGGCCCAAGAGACCCAGTACTTC; CDR3: CASSPAQETQYF
size: .; D: TRBD2; V: TRBV7-2; J: TRBJ2-1; DNA: TGTGCCAGCAGACAAGCGGGAGTATCCAATGAGCAGTTCTTC; CDR3: CASRQAGVSNEQFF
size: .; D: TRBD1; V: TRBV5-5; J: TRBJ1-2; DNA: TGTGCCAGCAGCGTTACAGGGGCCCAAAACTATGGCTACACCTTC; CDR3: CASSVTGAQNYGYTF
size: .; D: .; V: TRBV27; J: TRBJ1-6; DNA: TGTGCCAGCAGTCCCAAGGGAGGACCCACTCGGAATAATTCACCCCTCCACTTT; CDR3: CASSPKGGPTRNNSPLHF
size: .; D: .; V: TRBV14; J: TRBJ1-2; DNA: TGTGCCAGCAGGGGGGACACCATCAGTGGCTACACCTTC; CDR3: CASRGDTISGYTF
size: few; D: .; V: TRBV21-1; J: TRBJ1-2; DNA: TGTGCCAGCAGACGTGAGGGCAACAGGGGAGTGGACTATGGCTACACCTTC; CDR3: CASRREGNRGVDYGYTF
size: .; D: .; V: TRBV11-2; J: TRBJ1-1; DNA: TGTGCCAGCAGCTTAGATCCCTCGGGGAACACTGAAGCTTTCTTT; CDR3: CASSLDPSGNTEAFF
size: many; D: TRBD2; V: TRBV10-3; J: TRBJ2-3; DNA: TGTGCCACCCTGACTAGCGGGATGGATACGCAGTATTTT; CDR3: CATLTSGMDTQYF
size: few; D: TRBD2; V: TRBV20-1; J: TRBJ2-2; DNA: TGCAGTGGGACACTAGCGGGAGGCACCGGGGAGCTGTTTTTT; CDR3: CSGTLAGGTGELFF
size: .; D: .; V: TRBV15; J: TRBJ2-7; DNA: TGTGCCACCAGCAGGGGAACCTACGAGCAGTACTTC; CDR3: CATSRGTYEQYF